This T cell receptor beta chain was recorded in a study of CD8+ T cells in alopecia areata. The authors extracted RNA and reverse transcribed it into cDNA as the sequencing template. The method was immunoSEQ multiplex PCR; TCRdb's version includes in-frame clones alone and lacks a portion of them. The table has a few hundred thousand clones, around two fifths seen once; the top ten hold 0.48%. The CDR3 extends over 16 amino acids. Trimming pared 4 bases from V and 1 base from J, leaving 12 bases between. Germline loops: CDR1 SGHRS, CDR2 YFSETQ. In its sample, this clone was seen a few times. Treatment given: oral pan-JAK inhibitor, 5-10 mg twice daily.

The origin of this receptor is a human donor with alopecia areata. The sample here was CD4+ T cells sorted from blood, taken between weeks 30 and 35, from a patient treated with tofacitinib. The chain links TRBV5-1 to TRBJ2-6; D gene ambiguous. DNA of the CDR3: TGCGCCAGCAGCCCCCTCCTAGGGTCTGGGGCCAACGTCCTGACTTTC. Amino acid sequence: CASSPLLGSGANVLTF.